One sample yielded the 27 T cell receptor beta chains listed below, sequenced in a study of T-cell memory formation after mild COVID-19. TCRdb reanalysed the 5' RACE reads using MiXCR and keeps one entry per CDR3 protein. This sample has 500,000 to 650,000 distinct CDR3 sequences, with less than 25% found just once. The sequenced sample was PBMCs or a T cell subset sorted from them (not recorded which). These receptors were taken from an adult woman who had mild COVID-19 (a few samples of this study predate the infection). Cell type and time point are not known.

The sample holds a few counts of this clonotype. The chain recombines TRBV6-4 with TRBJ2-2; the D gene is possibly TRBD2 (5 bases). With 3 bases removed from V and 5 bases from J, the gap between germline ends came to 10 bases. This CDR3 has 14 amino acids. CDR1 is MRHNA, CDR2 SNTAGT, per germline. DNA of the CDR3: TGTGCCAGCAGTGATACAGCGGAGACCGGGGAGCTGTTTTTT. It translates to CASSDTAETGELFF.

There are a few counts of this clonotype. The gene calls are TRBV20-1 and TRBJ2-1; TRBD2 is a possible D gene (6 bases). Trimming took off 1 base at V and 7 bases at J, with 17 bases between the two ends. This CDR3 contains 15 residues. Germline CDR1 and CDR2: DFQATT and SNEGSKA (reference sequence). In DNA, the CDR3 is TGCAGTGCTAGAGTATGGCGGGGCGAGTGGAATGAGCAGTTCTTC. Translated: CSARVWRGEWNEQFF.

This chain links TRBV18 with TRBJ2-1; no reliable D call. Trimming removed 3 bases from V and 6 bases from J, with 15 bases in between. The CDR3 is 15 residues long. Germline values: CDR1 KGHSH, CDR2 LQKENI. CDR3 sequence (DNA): TGTGCCAGCTCACCGGGTCCAGCCAGCAGCAATGAGCAGTTCTTC. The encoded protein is CASSPGPASSNEQFF.

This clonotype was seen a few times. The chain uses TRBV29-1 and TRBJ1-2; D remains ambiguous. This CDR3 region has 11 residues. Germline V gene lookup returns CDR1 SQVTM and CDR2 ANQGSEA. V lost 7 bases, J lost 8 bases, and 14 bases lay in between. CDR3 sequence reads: CSDGDAAGYTF. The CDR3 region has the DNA TGCAGCGATGGGGATGCAGCCGGCTACACCTTC.

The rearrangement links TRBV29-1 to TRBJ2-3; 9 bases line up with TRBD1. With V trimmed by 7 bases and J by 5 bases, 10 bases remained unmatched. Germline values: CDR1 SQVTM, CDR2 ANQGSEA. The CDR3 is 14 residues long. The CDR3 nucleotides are TGCAGCGGGCAAAAGGGACAGGGTGGAGATACGCAGTATTTT. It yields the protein CSGQKGQGGDTQYF.

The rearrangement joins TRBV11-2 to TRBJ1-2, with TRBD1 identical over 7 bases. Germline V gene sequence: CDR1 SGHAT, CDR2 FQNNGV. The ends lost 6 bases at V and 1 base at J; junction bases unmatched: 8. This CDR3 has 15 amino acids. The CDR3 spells CASRPSGQDNYGYTF. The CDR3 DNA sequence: TGTGCCAGCAGACCCAGTGGACAGGATAACTATGGCTACACCTTC. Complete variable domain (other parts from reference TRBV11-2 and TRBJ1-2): EAGVAQSPRYKIIEKRQSVAFWCNPISGHATLYWYQQILGQGPKLLIQFQNNGVVDDSQLPKDRFSAERLKGVDSTLKIQPAKLEDSAVYLCASRPSGQDNYGYTFGSGTRLTVV.

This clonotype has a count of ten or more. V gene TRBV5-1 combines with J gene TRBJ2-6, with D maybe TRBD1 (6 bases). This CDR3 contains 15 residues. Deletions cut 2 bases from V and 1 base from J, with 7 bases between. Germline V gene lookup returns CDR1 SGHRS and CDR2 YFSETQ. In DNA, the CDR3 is TGCGCCAGCAGCTTACAGGGTTCTGGGGCCAACGTCCTGACTTTC. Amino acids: CASSLQGSGANVLTF. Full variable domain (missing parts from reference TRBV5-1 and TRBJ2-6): KAGVTQTPRYLIKTRGQQVTLSCSPISGHRSVSWYQQTPGQGLQFLFEYFSETQRNKGNFPGRFSGRQFSNSRSEMNVSTLELGDSALYLCASSLQGSGANVLTFGAGSRLTVL.

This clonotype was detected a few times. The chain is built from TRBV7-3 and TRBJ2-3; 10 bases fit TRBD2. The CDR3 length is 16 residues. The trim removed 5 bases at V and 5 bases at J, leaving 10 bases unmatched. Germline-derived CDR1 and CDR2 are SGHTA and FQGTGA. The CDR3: CASSQTWTSGLDTQYF. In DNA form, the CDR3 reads TGTGCCAGCAGCCAAACCTGGACTAGCGGTTTAGATACGCAGTATTTT. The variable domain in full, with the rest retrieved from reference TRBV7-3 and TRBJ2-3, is GAGVSQTPSNKVTEKGKYVELRCDPISGHTALYWYRQSLGQGPEFLIYFQGTGAADDSGLPNDRFFAVRPEGSVSTLKIQRTERGDSAVYLCASSQTWTSGLDTQYFGPGTRLTVL.

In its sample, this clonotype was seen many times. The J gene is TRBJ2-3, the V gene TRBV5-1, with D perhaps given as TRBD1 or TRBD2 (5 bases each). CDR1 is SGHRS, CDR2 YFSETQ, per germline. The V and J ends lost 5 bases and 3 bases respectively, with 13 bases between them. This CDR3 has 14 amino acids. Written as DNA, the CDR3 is TGCGCCAGCAGACCCTGGGGGAATACAGATACGCAGTATTTT. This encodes CASRPWGNTDTQYF.

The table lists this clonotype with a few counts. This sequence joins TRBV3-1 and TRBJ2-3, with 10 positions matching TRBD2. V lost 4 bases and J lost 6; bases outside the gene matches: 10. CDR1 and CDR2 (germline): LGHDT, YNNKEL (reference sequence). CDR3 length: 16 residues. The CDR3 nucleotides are TGTGCCAGCAGCCGCGGACTAGCGGCCTCTGTTGATACGCAGTATTTT. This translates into CASSRGLAASVDTQYF.

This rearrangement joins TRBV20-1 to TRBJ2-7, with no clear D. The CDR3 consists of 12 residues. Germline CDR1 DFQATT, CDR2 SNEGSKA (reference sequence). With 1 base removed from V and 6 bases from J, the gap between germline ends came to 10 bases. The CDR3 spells CSARGNGAEQYF. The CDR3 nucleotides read TGCAGTGCTAGAGGGAATGGAGCCGAGCAGTACTTC.

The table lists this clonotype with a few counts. The CDR3 DNA sequence: TGTGCCAGCAGCTTACAAGGACAGATGAACACTGAAGCTTTCTTT. This codes for CASSLQGQMNTEAFF. The chain recombines TRBV11-2 with TRBJ1-1; maybe TRBD1 (6 bases). The CDR3 covers 15 residues. Trimming left V 2 bases short and J 0 bases short, with 10 bases between. Germline values: CDR1 SGHAT, CDR2 FQNNGV.

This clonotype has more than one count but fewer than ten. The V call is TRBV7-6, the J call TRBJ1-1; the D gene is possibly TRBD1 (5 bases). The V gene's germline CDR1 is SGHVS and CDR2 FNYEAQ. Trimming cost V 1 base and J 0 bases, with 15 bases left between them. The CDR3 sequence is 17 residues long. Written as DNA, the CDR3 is TGTGCCAGCAGCTTAGGGGGTCCAGGGAGAATGAACACTGAAGCTTTCTTT. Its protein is CASSLGGPGRMNTEAFF.

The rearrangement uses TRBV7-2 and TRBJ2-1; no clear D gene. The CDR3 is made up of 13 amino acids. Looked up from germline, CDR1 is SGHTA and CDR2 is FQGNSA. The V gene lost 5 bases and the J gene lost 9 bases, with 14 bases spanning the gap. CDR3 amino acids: CASSHPGRSEQFF. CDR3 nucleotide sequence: TGTGCCAGCAGCCACCCCGGAAGGAGTGAGCAGTTCTTC.

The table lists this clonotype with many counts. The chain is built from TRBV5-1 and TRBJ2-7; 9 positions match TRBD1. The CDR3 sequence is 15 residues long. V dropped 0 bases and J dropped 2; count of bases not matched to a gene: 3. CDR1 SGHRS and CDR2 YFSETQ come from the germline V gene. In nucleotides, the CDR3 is TGCGCCAGCAGCTTGGCGGGACAGGGAGCCTACGAGCAGTACTTC. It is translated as CASSLAGQGAYEQYF.

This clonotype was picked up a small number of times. The CDR3 region has the DNA TGCAGCGTTGGTTGGCAGGGGGCGATTGAAGCTTTCTTT. It is translated as CSVGWQGAIEAFF. This rearrangement joins TRBV29-1 to TRBJ1-1; TRBD1 agrees at 8 bases. With 4 bases clipped from V and 7 bases from J, the junction kept 8 bases outside the gene matches. Germline CDR1 reads SQVTM; CDR2 reads ANQGSEA. This CDR3 contains 13 residues.

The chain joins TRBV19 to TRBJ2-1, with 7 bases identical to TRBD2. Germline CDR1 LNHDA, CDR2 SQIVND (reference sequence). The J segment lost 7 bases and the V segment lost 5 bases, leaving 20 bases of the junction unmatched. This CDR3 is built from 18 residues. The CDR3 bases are TGTGCCAGTAGTCTATCACTGTCTCGGGAGGATTTTAGGAATGAGCAGTTCTTC. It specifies CASSLSLSREDFRNEQFF.

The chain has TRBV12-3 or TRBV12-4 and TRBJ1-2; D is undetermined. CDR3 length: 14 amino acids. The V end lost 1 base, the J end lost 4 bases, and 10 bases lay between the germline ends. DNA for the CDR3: TGTGCCAGCAGTTTAGGGTCAGCCTTCTATGGCTACACCTTC. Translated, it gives CASSLGSAFYGYTF.

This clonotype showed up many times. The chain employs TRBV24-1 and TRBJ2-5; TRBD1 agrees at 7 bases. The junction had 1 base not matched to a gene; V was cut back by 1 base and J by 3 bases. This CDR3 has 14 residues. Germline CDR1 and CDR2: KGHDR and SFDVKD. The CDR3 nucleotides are TGTGCCACCAGTGATTTTGACAGGGAAGAGACCCAGTACTTC. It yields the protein CATSDFDREETQYF.

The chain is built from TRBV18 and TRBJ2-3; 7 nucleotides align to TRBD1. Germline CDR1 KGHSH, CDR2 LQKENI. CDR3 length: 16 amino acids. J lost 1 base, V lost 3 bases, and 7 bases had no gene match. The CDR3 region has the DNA TGTGCCAGCTCACCTCTCAATACAGGGGGCACAGATACGCAGTATTTT. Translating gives CASSPLNTGGTDTQYF.

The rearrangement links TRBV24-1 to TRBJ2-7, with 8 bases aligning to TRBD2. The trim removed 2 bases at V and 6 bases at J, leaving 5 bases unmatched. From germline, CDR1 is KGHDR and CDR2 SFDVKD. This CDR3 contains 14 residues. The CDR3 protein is CATSDSAGDREQYF. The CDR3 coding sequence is TGTGCCACCAGTGATTCAGCGGGGGACCGCGAGCAGTACTTC.

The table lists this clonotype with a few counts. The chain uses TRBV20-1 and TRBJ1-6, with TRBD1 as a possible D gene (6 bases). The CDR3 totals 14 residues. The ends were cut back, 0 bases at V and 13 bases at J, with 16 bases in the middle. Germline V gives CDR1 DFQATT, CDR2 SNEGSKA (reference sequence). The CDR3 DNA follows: TGCAGTGCTAGAGATTCGACCGGGGGCGGGCCCCTCCACTTT. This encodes CSARDSTGGGPLHF.

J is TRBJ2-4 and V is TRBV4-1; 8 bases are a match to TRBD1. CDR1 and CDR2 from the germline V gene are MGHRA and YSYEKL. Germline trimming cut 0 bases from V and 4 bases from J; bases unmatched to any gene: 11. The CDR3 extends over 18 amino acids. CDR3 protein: CASSQEQARGQVKNIQYF. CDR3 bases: TGCGCCAGCAGCCAAGAACAGGCCAGGGGGCAGGTAAAAAACATTCAGTACTTC.

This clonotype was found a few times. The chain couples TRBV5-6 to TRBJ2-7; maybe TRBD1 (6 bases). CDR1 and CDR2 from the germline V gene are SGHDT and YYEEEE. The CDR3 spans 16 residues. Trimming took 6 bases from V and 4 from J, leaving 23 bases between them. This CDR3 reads CASKEMNYGTYYEQYF. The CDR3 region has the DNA TGTGCCAGCAAGGAGATGAACTATGGGACATATTACGAGCAGTACTTC. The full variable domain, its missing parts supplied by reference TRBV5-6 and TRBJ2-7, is DAGVTQSPTHLIKTRGQQVTLRCSPKSGHDTVSWYQQALGQGPQFIFQYYEEEERQRGNFPDRFSGHQFPNYSSELNVNALLLGDSALYLCASKEMNYGTYYEQYFGPGTRLTVT.

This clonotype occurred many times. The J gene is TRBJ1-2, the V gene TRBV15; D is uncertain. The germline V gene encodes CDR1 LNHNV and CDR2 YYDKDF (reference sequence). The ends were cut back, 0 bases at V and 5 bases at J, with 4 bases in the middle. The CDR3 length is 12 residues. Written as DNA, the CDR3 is TGTGCCACCAGCAGAGAATCATATGGCTACACCTTC. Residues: CATSRESYGYTF.

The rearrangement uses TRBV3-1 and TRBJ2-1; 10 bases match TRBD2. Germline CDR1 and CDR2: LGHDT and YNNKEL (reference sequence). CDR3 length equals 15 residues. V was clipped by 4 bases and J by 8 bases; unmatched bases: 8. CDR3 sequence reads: CASSLVSGGQHEQFF. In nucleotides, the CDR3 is TGTGCCAGCAGCCTAGTTAGCGGGGGGCAACATGAGCAGTTCTTC.

CDR3 DNA: TGTGCCAGCGCCGAAGGCACCCTCGGGTGGGATGAGCAGTTCTTC. It yields the protein CASAEGTLGWDEQFF. The chain links TRBV6-6 to TRBJ2-1, with D unresolved. V gave up 8 bases and J gave up 8 bases, with 22 bases separating them. CDR3 length: 15 amino acids. CDR1 and CDR2 from the germline V gene are MNHNY and SVGAGI (reference sequence).